This entry concerns a single TCR beta chain. Here immunoSEQ multiplex PCR was the method, and the copy in TCRdb shows in-frame clones only, minus some. The sample includes a few million clones, approximately 95% of them seen just once. The CDR3 is 11 residues long. Germline V gene data show CDR1 as MDHEN and CDR2 as SYDVKM. Trimming shortened V by 4 bases and J by 6 bases, and 6 bases separated the two germline ends. The record originates from a study of shared clonotypes between healthy human individuals. The V and J genes are TRBV28 and TRBJ2-5; no reliable D call. This sequence originates from a man between 18 and 29 years old in good health. Some clones in this sample may be carry-over from other donors' samples. Sequencing input: naive CD4+ T cells from PBMCs. Subset defined: CD45RA+ positively selected. The DNA of the CDR3 is TGTGCCAGCAGTTCCGGACAGACCCAGTACTTC. Translation: CASSSGQTQYF.